This TCR beta chain is drawn from a study of T cell repertoires in cytomegalovirus infection. About the study: Recently identified HLA-C-restricted CMV epitopes were among the peptides used. Based on public TCR beta signatures, there were indications of CMV infection and of a matching HLA type. Overall study findings and caveats: Adding up the frequency of public TCR beta families identified people who carried CMV plus the relevant HLA. CMV-specific TCR beta clonotypes restricted by HLA-C dominated the ex vivo response.

This clonotype was found a few times. Its cognate antigen is unknown. TCRdb called the reads again in MiXCR, with one record for every CDR3 protein. The sample shows tens of thousands of distinct CDR3 sequences, less than 30% of them seen only once. CDR3 length: 15 residues. The germline V gene has CDR1 MNHNY and CDR2 SVGAGI (reference sequence). The V end was cut by 0 bases, the J end by 2 bases, with 9 bases between. This sequence originates from a human donor in good health (CMV status not recorded). Some clones in this sample may be carry-over from other donors' samples. Sample: CD8+ T cells from cultured PBMCs, taken from culture after CMV antigen stimulation. The genes are TRBV6-6 and TRBJ2-3; a possible D gene is TRBD2 (6 bases). The CDR3 region has the DNA TGTGCCAGCAGTTACTCGGGGGGATCCACAGATACGCAGTATTTT. Its protein product is CASSYSGGSTDTQYF.